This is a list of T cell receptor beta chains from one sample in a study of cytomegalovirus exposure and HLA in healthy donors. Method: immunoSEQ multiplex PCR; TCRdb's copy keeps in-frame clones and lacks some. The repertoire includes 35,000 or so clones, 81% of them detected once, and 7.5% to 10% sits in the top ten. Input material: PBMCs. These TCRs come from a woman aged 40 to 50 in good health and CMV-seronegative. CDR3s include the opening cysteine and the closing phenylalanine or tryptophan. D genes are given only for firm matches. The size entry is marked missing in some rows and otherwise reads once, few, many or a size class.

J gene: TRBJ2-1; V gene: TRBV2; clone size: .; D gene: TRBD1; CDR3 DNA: TGTGCCAGCAGTGCAGGACAGGGGGCTGACTACAATGAGCAGTTCTTC; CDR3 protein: CASSAGQGADYNEQFF
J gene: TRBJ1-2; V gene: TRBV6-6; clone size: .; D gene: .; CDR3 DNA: TGTGCCAGCACCCACTCGGCGCAGGAAATCTATGGCTACACCTTC; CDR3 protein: CASTHSAQEIYGYTF
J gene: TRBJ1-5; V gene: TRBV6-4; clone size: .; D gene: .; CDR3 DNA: TGTGCCAGCAGTGACTCGCGGGATAGCAATCAGCCCCAGCATTTT; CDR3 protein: CASSDSRDSNQPQHF
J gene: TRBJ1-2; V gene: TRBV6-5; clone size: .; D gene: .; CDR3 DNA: TGTGCCAGCAGCAAGATACAGGGCCAGGGCTATGGCTACACCTTC; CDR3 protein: CASSKIQGQGYGYTF
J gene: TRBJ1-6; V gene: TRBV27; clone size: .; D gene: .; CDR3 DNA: TGTGCCAGCAGTTTAGGGGCAGGGTACGATTCACCCCTCCACTTT; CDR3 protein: CASSLGAGYDSPLHF
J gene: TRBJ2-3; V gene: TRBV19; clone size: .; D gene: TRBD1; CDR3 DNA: TGTGCCAGTAGTCGGACAGGATCCACAGATACGCAGTATTTT; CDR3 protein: CASSRTGSTDTQYF
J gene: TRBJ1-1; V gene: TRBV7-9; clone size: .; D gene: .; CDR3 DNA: TGTGCCAGCACCCCGGAGGACACTGAAGCTTTCTTT; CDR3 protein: CASTPEDTEAFF
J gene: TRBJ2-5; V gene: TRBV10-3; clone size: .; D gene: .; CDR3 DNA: TGTGCCATCAGTGGAGGTACCCAAGAGACCCAGTACTTC; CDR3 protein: CAISGGTQETQYF
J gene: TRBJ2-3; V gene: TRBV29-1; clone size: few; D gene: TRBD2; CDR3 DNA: TGCAGCGTTGCAGTCGGGGGGGTCACAGATACGCAGTATTTT; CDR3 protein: CSVAVGGVTDTQYF
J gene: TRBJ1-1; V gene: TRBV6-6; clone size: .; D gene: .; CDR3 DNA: TGTGCCAGCAGTGTCGGCCTGGGCGAAGCTTTCTTT; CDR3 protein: CASSVGLGEAFF
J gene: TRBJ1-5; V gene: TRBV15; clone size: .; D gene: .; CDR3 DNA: TGTGCCACCAGCAGGGGCCCCAAGGATCAGCCCCAGCATTTT; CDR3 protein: CATSRGPKDQPQHF
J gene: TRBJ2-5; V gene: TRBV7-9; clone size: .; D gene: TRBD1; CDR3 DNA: TGTGCCAGCAGCTTAGCCGACAGGGGCTTCTGGACCCAGTACTTC; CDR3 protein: CASSLADRGFWTQYF
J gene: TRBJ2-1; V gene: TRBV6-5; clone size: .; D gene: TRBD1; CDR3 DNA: TGTGCCAGCAGACGGGACAGGTACAATGAGCAGTTCTTC; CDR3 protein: CASRRDRYNEQFF
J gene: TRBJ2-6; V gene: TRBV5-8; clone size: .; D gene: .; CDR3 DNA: TGTGCCAGCAGCTTGGGACAGCCCTCTGGGGCCAACGTCCTGACTTTC; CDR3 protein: CASSLGQPSGANVLTF
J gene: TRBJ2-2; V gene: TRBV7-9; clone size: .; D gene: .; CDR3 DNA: TGTGCCAGCAGCAGTGAGGTGAACACCGGGGAGCTGTTTTTT; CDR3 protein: CASSSEVNTGELFF
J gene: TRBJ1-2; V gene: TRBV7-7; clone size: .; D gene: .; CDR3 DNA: TGTGCTGTCGGGGGGGCTTTTGGCTACACCTTC; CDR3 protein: CAVGGAFGYTF